This T cell receptor (beta chain) is drawn from a study of shared clonotypes between healthy human individuals. CDR1 is MGHRA, CDR2 YSYEKL, per germline. The CDR3 extends over 13 amino acids. V shed 1 base and J shed 4 bases, with 6 bases lying between them. Measured with immunoSEQ multiplex PCR; TCRdb has only the in-frame clones, and not every one. The sample has 630,000 or so clones; 95% to 98% are singletons. CD8 cells regarded as naive lacked CD45RO, were positively chosen for CCR7, and omitted terminally differentiated effector memory CD45RA+ cells. The source is a man younger than 40 in good health. The genes are TRBV4-1 and TRBJ2-3; D is unclear. The sample consisted of naive CD8+ T cells sorted from blood. The CDR3 DNA reads as TGCGCCAGCAGCCAAGCCCTTTCAGATACGCAGTATTTT. It encodes CASSQALSDTQYF.